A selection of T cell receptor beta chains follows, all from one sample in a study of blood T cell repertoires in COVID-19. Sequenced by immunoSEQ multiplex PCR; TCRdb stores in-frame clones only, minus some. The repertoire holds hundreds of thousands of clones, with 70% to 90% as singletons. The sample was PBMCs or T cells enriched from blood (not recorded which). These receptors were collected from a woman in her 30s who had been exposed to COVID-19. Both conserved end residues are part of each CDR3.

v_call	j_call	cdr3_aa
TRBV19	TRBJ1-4	CASTPDGGAPQLFF
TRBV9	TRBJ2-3	CASSADRGRGGDTQYF
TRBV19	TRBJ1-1	CASSISGPEAFF
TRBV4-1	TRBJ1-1	CASSQGVGGSTEAFF
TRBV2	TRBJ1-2	CASSESRGDVYTF
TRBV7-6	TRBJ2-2	CASSPGQGATGELFF
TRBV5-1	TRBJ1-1	CASSFDRGGTEAFF
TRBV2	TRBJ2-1	CASSEALGLAVYNEQFF
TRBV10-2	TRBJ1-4	CASREDSHNEKLFF
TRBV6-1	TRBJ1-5	CASSEIGRVNQPQHF
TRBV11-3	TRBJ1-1	CASSLVVVQGLYTEAFF
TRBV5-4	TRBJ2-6	CASSLDGRRLSGANVLTF
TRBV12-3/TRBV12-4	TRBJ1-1	CASSFQVRAEAFF
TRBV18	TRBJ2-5	CASSPPLAGGETQYF
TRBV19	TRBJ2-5	CASSIEGPGLLGGQETQYF
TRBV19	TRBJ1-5	CASSNGRPGTHSNQPQHF
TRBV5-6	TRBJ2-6	CASSLWDRDASGANVLTF
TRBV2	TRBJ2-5	CASTSGGAETQYF
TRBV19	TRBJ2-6	CASTSGANVLTF
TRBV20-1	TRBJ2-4	CRNRQGKIQYF
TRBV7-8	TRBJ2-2	CASSPRDRGRNTGELFF
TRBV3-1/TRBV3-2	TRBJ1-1	CASSQESRQNTEAFF